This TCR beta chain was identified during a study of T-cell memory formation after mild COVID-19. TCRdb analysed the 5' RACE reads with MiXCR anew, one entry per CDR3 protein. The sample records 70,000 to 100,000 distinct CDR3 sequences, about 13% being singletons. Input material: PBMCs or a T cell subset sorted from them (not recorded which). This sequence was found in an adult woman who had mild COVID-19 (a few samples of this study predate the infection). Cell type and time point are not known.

The CDR3 region is CASSLDNQETQYF. In DNA, the CDR3 is TGCGCCAGCAGCTTGGACAACCAAGAGACCCAGTACTTC. This sequence joins TRBV5-1 and TRBJ2-5, with unresolved D. CDR1 SGHRS and CDR2 YFSETQ come from the germline V gene. The CDR3 extends over 13 amino acids. The ends were cut back, 0 bases at V and 0 bases at J, with 3 bases in the middle.